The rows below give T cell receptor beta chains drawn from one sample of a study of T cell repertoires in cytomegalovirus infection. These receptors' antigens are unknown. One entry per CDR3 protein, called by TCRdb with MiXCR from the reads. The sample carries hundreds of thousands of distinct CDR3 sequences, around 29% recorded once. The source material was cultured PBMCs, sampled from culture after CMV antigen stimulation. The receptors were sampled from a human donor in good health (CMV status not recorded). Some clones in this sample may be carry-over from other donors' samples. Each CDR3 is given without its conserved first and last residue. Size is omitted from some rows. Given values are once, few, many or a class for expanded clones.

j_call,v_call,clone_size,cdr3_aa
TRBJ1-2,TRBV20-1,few,SASHTANYGYT
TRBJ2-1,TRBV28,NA,ASSSFGAGETNEQF
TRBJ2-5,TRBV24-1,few,ATSETTRGETQY
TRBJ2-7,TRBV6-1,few,ATLRGGANEQY
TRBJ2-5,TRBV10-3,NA,AISTGTSGGSQETQY
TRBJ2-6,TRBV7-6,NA,ASSLGYQGDGANVLT
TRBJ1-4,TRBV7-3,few,ASSLSGQKNEKLF
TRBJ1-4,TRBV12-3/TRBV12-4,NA,ASSFGRAATNEKLF
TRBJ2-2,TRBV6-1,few,ASKSGLAGAGTGELF
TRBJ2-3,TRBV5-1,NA,ASSLGRGLSTDTQY
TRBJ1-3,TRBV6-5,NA,ASSGGSPGTIY
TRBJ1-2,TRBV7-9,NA,ASSSWDNVYGYT
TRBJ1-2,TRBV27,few,ASSSGLGKVGYT
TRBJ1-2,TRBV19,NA,ASSIQGGSSGYT
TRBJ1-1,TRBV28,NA,ASSSQSMNTEAF
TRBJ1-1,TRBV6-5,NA,ASTKTGRTEAF
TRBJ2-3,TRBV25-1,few,ASSEGLAGVDTDTQY
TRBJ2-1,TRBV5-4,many,ASSPGGGVEQF
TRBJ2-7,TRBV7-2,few,ASSLARDREQY
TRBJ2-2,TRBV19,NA,ASRRPPGAPNTGELF
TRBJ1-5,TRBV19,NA,ASTTTGPSFSGSNQPQH
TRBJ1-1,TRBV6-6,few,ASSPVGGLREKMHTEAF
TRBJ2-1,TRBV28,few,ASSPSGGSSYNEQF
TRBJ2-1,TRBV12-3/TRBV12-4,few,ASSFSGYNEQF
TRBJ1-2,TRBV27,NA,ASSLNRGNGYT
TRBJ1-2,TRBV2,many,ASSGDRGNGYT
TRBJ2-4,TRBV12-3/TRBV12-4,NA,ASRGGEQNRNIQY
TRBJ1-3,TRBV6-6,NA,ASRGLSGTISGNTIY
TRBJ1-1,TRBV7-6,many,ASSSLLGATEAF
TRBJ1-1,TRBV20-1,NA,SAFLGVNTEAF
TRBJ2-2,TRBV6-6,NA,ASSYHSTGELF
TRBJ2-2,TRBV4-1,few,ASSRDRENTGELF
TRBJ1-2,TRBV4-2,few,ASTGSPYGYT
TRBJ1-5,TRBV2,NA,ASSPTDSNQPQH
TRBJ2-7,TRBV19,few,ASSIRGLAGEPPPTYEQY
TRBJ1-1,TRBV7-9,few,ASSLEKGERSEAF
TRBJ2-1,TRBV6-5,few,ASRRRNYNEQF
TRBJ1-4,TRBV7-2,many,ASSLVDRGNEKLF